This T cell receptor beta chain was recovered during a study of blood T cell repertoires in COVID-19. Sequencing used immunoSEQ multiplex PCR; TCRdb keeps in-frame clones, though not all of them. The sample shows some 220,000 clones, roughly 84% of them seen only once. This clone was seen only a few times. The CDR3 totals 13 residues. Germline values: CDR1 ENHRY, CDR2 SYGVKD. V lost 5 bases and J lost 7, with 14 bases in between. The origin of this receptor is a man aged 50-60 years with active or convalescent COVID-19. The material sequenced was peripheral blood. The genes are TRBV10-3 and TRBJ1-2; D is ambiguous. The CDR3 protein is CAISSKPQFGYTF. Written as DNA, the CDR3 is TGTGCCATCAGTTCTAAGCCCCAATTTGGCTACACCTTC.